Described below is a single T cell receptor (beta chain) sequence and its context. This record belongs to a study of blood T cell repertoires in COVID-19. For the study at large: Sites in the United States, Italy and Spain provided acute and convalescent COVID-19 samples. Sources were T cells, B-cell-depleted T cells, or PBMCs; the material itself was cDNA or gDNA.

Per the original methods: Estimation of nucleated cell counts was performed using reference gene primer amplification. The data were produced by immunoSEQ multiplex PCR, yet TCRdb's version contains in-frame clones alone and is incomplete. The D gene and trimming were derived from the DNA, and the V and J assignments and clone size from that table. The repertoire has about 180,000 clones, 80% to 90% of them found once; the top ten carry approximately 2%. Germline CDR1 and CDR2: LGHDT and YNNKEL (reference sequence). The V gene lost 8 bases and the J gene lost 7 bases, with 12 bases spanning the gap. The CDR3 consists of 12 residues.

The source is a man aged 18 to 30 who had recovered from COVID-19. This chain joins TRBV3-1 (or the pseudogene TRBV3-2) and TRBJ2-1; the D gene is possibly TRBD1 (6 bases). The specimen sequenced was peripheral blood. DNA for the CDR3: TGTGCCAGCCGAGGGGGTGGGAATGAGCAGTTCTTC. Its protein product is CASRGGGNEQFF.